Shown below are 6 T cell receptor beta chains from a single sample sequenced in a study of cytomegalovirus exposure and HLA in healthy donors. PCR involved 60 Vbeta and 13 Jbeta primers. Sequencing used immunoSEQ multiplex PCR; TCRdb keeps in-frame clones, though not all of them. Of 74,000 or so clones listed, about 65% are singletons. Source material: PBMCs. These receptors came from a woman between 25 and 40 years old in good health and CMV-seronegative.

V usage is TRBV7-2 and J usage is TRBJ1-2; possible D gene TRBD1, 5 bases. The V and J ends lost 1 base and 3 bases respectively, with 12 bases between them. The CDR3 length is 15 residues. The germline V gene encodes CDR1 SGHTA and CDR2 FQGNSA. CDR3 in DNA: TGTGCCAGCAGCTTAGAAAGGGAAGGGGACTATGGCTACACCTTC. Its translation: CASSLEREGDYGYTF.

The chain is built from TRBV5-4 and TRBJ2-7; 16 nucleotides match TRBD2. This CDR3 has 16 residues. Germline V gene lookup returns CDR1 SGHNT and CDR2 YYREEE (reference sequence). V gave up 3 bases and J gave up 6 bases; unmatched junction bases: 6. Written as DNA, the CDR3 is TGTGCCAGCAGCTATGGGACTAGCGGGGGGGTAGCCGAGCAGTACTTC. Residues: CASSYGTSGGVAEQYF.

This clone was recorded a few times. The V gene is TRBV7-8, the J gene TRBJ2-2; D is unclear. With 5 bases removed from V and 2 bases from J, the gap between germline ends came to 6 bases. In germline, CDR1 is SGHVS, CDR2 FQNEAQ. There are 13 residues in the CDR3. The CDR3 DNA is TGTGCCAGCAGCCCGGTTAACACCGGGGAGCTGTTTTTT. This gives the protein CASSPVNTGELFF.

This chain joins TRBV4-2 and TRBJ1-6, with D possibly being TRBD1 (5 bases). The CDR3 is 16 residues long. The V and J ends lost 6 bases and 6 bases respectively, with 18 bases between them. Germline CDR1 and CDR2: LGHNA and YNFKEQ. CDR3 loop: CASSPLDTGRNSPLHF. In DNA, the CDR3 is TGTGCCAGCAGTCCCCTAGATACAGGCCGTAATTCACCCCTCCACTTT.

In the case of this clone: At one end, the junction sequence differs from germline, possibly due to a read error. This chain links TRBV5-1 with TRBJ1-2; tentatively, D is TRBD1 (5 bases). Germline V CDR1 and CDR2: SGHRS, YFSETQ. The CDR3 is 14 residues long. CDR3 region: CASSATDRNYGYTF. The CDR3 bases are TGTGCCAGCAGCGCCACCGACAGAAACTATGGCTACACCTTC.

The gene calls are TRBV5-5 and TRBJ1-5, with D tentatively TRBD1 (5 bases). The CDR3 consists of 14 residues. Germline-derived CDR1 and CDR2 are SGHKS and YYEKEE (reference sequence). The ends were cut back, 3 bases at V and 8 bases at J, with 15 bases in the middle. CDR3 sequence (DNA): TGTGCCAGCAGCTGGGGACTCGGGAGGGAGCCCCAGCATTTT. This encodes CASSWGLGREPQHF.